The source of this T cell receptor beta chain is a study of CD8 T cells in Susac syndrome. Reverse transcription of 0.5 to 1 ug RNA was performed with random hexamers. TCRdb re-analysed the immunoSEQ multiplex PCR reads in MiXCR, keeping a single row per CDR3 protein. This sample yields 100,000 to 150,000 distinct CDR3 sequences, of which about 92% are seen a single time; approximately 0.31% belongs to the top ten. Germline CDR1 reads DFQATT; CDR2 reads SNEGSKA (reference sequence). The CDR3 covers 15 residues. Germline trimming cut 0 bases from V and 7 bases from J; bases unmatched to any gene: 5. The sample taken for sequencing was CD8+ T cells from PBMCs. The source is a human donor with multiple sclerosis. V usage is TRBV20-1 and J usage is TRBJ2-1, with 11 bases identical to TRBD2. The CDR3 spells CSARELAGVGNEQFF. In nucleotides, the CDR3 is TGCAGTGCTAGAGAACTAGCGGGAGTTGGGAATGAGCAGTTCTTC.